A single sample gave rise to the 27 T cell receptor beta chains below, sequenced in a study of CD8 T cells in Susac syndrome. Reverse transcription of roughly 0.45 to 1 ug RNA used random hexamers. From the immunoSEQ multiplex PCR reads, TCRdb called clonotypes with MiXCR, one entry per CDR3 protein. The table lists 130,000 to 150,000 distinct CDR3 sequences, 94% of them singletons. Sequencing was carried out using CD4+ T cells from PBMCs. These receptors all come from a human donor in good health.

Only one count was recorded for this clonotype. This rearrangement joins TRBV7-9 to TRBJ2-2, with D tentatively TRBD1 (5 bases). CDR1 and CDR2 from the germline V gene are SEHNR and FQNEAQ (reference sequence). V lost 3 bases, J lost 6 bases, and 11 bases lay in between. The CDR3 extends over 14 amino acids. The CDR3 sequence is CASSLAGIAGELFF. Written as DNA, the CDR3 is TGTGCCAGCAGCTTGGCAGGGATTGCCGGGGAGCTGTTTTTT.

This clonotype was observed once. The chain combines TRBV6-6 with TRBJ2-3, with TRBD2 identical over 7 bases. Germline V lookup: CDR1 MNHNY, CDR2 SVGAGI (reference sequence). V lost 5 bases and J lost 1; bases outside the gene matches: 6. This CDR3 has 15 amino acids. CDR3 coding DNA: TGTGCCAGCAGTCAGGAGGGGAGGGGCACAGATACGCAGTATTTT. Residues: CASSQEGRGTDTQYF.

The CDR3, as DNA: TGTGCCAGCAGCCAAGAAGGGCTAGCCTCTCAGGTCACAGATACGCAGTATTTT. Amino acids: CASSQEGLASQVTDTQYF. The V call is TRBV4-2, the J call TRBJ2-3, with TRBD2 as a possible D gene (5 bases). The CDR3 covers 18 residues. Trimming pared 0 bases from V and 2 bases from J, leaving 18 bases between. Germline-derived CDR1 and CDR2 are LGHNA and YNFKEQ.

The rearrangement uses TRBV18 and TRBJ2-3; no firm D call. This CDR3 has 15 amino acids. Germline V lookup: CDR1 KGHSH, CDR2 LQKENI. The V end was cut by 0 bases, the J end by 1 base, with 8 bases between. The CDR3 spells CASSPPSQRTDTQYF. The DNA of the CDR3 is TGTGCCAGCTCACCACCTTCTCAGCGCACAGATACGCAGTATTTT.

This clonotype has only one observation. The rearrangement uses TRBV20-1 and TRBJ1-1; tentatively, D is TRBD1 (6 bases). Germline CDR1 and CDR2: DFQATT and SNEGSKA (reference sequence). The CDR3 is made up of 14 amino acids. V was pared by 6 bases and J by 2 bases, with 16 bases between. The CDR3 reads CSAPYPGANTEAFF. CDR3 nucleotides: TGCAGTGCGCCTTACCCGGGGGCTAACACTGAAGCTTTCTTT.

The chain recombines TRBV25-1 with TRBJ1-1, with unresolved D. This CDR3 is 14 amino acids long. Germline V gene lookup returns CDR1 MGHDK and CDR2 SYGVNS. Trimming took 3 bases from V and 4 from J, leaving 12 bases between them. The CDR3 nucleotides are TGTGCCAGCAGTGACTCTAGACGTATCACTGAAGCTTTCTTT. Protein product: CASSDSRRITEAFF.

The CDR3 sequence: CASRPRLSIAGELFF. The DNA of the CDR3 is TGTGCCAGCAGGCCACGACTATCGATCGCCGGGGAGCTGTTTTTT. The chain recombines TRBV3-1 with TRBJ2-2; tentatively, D is TRBD2 (5 bases). In germline, CDR1 is LGHDT, CDR2 YNNKEL (reference sequence). CDR3 length equals 15 residues. Trimming took off 6 bases at V and 6 bases at J, with 17 bases between the two ends.

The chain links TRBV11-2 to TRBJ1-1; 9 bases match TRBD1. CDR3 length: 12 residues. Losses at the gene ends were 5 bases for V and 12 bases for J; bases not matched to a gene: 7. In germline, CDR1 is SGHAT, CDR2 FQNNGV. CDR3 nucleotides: TGTGCCAGCAGCCCAGCCGGGACAGGGACTTTCTTT. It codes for CASSPAGTGTFF.

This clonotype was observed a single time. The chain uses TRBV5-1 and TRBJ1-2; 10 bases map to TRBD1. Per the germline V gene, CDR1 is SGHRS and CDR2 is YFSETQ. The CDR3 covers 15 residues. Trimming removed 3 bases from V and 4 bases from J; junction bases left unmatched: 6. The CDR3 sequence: CASSSTGGSGYGYTF. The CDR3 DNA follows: TGCGCCAGCAGCTCGACAGGGGGCTCAGGCTATGGCTACACCTTC.

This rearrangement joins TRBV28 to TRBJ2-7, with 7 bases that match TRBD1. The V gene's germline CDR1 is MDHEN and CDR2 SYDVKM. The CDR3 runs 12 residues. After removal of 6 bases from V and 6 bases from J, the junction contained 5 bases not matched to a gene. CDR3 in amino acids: CASRRTGAEQYF. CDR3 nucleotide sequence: TGTGCCAGCAGACGGACAGGCGCCGAGCAGTACTTC.

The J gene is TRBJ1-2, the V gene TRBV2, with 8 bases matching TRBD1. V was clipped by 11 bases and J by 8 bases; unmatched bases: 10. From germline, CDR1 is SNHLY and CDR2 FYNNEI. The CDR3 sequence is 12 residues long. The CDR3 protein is CAGSGTGGGYTF. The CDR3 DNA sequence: TGTGCCGGGTCCGGGACAGGAGGCGGCTACACCTTC.

DNA of the CDR3: TGTGCCTGGAGTTTAAACAGGGGACCCGGCTACACCTTC. This translates into CAWSLNRGPGYTF. The chain recombines TRBV30 with TRBJ1-2, with TRBD1 matching over 7 bases. The CDR3 contains 13 residues. Germline assignment: CDR1 GTSNPN and CDR2 SVGIG (reference sequence). The J segment lost 8 bases and the V segment lost 2 bases, leaving 8 bases of the junction unmatched.

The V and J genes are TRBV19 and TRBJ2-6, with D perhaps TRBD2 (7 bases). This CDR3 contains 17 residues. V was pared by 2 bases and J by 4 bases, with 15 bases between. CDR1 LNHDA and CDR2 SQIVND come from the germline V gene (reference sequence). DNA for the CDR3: TGTGCCAGTAGTATAAGAAGGGGGGGACGAGGGGCCAACGTCCTGACTTTC. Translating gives CASSIRRGGRGANVLTF.

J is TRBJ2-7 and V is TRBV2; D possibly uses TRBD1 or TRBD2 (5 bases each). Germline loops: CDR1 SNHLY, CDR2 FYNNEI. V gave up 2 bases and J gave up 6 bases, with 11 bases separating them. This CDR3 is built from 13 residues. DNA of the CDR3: TGTGCCAGCAGTGAATGGGACCCCCGCGAGCAGTACTTC. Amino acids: CASSEWDPREQYF. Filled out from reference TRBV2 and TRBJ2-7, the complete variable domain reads EPEVTQTPSHQVTQMGQEVILRCVPISNHLYFYWYRQILGQKVEFLVSFYNNEISEKSEIFDDQFSVERPDGSNFTLKIRSTKLEDSAMYFCASSEWDPREQYFGPGTRLTVT.

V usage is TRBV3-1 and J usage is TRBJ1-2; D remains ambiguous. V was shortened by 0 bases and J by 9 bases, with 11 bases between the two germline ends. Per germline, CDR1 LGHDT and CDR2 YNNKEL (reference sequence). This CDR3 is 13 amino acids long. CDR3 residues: CASSQDSVQSYTF. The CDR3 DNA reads TGTGCCAGCAGCCAAGATTCTGTCCAGAGCTACACCTTC. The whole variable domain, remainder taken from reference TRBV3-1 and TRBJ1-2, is DTAVSQTPKYLVTQMGNDKSIKCEQNLGHDTMYWYKQDSKKFLKIMFSYNNKELIINETVPNRFSPKSPDKAHLNLHINSLELGDSAVYFCASSQDSVQSYTFGSGTRLTVV.

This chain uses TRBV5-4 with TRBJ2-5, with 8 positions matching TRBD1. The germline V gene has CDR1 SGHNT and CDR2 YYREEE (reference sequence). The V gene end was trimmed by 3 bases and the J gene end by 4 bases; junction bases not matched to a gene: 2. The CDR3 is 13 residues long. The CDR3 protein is CASSSRGPETQYF. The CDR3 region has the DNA TGTGCCAGCAGCTCCAGGGGGCCAGAGACCCAGTACTTC.

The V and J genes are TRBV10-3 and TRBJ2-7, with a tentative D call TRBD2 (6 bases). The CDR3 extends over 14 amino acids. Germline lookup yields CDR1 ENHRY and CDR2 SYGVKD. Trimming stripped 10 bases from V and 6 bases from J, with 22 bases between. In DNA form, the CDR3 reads TGTGCCACCTCTTTGGGAGGAGGATCTATCGAGCAGTACTTC. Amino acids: CATSLGGGSIEQYF.

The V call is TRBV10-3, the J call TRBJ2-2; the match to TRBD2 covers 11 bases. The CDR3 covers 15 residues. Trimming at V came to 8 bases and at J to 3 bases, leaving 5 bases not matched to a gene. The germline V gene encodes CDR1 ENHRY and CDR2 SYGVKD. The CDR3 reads CAIGTSGRDTGELFF. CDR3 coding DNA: TGTGCCATCGGAACTAGCGGGAGAGACACCGGGGAGCTGTTTTTT.

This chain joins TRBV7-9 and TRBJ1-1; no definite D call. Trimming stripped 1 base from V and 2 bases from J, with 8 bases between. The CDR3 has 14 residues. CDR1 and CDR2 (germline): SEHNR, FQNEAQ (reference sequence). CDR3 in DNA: TGTGCCAGCAGCTTAGGGCTGCACAACACTGAAGCTTTCTTT. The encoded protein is CASSLGLHNTEAFF.

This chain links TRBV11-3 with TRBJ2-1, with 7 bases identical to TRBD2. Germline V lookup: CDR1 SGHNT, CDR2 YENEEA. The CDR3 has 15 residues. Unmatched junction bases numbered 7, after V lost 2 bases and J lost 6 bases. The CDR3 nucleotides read TGTGCCAGCAGCTTATCTAGCGGAGGAGGCAATGAGCAGTTCTTC. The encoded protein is CASSLSSGGGNEQFF. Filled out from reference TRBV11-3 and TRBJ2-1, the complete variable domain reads EAGVVQSPRYKIIEKKQPVAFWCNPISGHNTLYWYLQNLGQGPELLIRYENEEAVDDSQLPKDRFSAERLKGVDSTLKIQPAELGDSAVYLCASSLSSGGGNEQFFGPGTRLTVL.

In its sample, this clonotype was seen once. The CDR3 DNA is TGTGCCAGCACCCAAGCTGGGGAATATAGCAATCAGCCCCAGCATTTT. Its translation: CASTQAGEYSNQPQHF. The chain employs TRBV28 and TRBJ1-5; no firm D call. Between the trimmed V and J ends, which lost 7 bases and 0 bases, there was a span of 16 bases. Germline V gene sequence: CDR1 MDHEN, CDR2 SYDVKM. The CDR3 sequence is 16 residues long.

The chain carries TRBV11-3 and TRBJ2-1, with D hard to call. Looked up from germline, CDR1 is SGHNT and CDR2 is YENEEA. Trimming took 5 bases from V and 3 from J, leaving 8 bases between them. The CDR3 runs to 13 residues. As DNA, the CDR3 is TGTGCCAGCAGCCTGAATGACTACAATGAGCAGTTCTTC. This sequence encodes CASSLNDYNEQFF.

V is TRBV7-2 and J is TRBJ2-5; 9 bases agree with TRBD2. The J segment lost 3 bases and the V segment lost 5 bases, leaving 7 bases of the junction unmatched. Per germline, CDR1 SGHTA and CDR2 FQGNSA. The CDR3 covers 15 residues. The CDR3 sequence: CASSLSGRLEETQYF. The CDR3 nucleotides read TGTGCCAGCAGCCTCAGCGGGAGGCTCGAAGAGACCCAGTACTTC.

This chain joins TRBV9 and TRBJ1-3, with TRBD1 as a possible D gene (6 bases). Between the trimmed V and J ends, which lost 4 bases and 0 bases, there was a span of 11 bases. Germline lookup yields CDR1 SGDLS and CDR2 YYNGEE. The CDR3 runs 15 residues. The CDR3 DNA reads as TGTGCCAGCAGCTGGGGGGGCGGCTCTGGAAACACCATATATTTT. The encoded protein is CASSWGGGSGNTIYF.

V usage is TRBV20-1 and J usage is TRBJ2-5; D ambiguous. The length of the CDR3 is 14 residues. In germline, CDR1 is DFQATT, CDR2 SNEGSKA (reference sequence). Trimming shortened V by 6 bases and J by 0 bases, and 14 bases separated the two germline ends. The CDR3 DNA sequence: TGCAGTGCAATCTCCTGGTACCACCAAGAGACCCAGTACTTC. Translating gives CSAISWYHQETQYF.

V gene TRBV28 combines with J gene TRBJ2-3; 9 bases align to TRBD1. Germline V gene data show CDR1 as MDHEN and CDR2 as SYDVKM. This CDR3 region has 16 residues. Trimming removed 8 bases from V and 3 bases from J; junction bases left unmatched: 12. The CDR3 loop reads CASRSRTGDWTDTQYF. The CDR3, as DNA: TGTGCCAGCCGATCCCGGACAGGGGATTGGACAGATACGCAGTATTTT.

The CDR3 is CASSERLGSYNEQFF. The CDR3 DNA reads as TGTGCCAGCAGCGAAAGGTTGGGGTCCTACAATGAGCAGTTCTTC. The rearrangement links TRBV7-9 to TRBJ2-1; no clear D. CDR1 is SEHNR, CDR2 FQNEAQ, per germline (reference sequence). This CDR3 region has 15 residues. The V gene lost 5 bases and the J gene lost 1 base, with 12 bases spanning the gap.